A single TCR beta chain is shown here with its context. Looked up from germline, CDR1 is LNHDA and CDR2 is SQIVND (reference sequence). The V end was cut by 5 bases, the J end by 6 bases, with 10 bases between. The CDR3 runs to 12 residues. The sample originates from a study of blood T cell repertoires in COVID-19. Study-wide background: T cells, B-cell-depleted T cells, or PBMCs provided the cDNA or gDNA that served as material.

The cohort comprised adults aged 18 to 89 years residing in 20 to 30 US areas. Profiled with immunoSEQ multiplex PCR; TCRdb holds only in-frame clones, not every one. The table shows approximately 280,000 clones, with around 85% occurring only once. This rearrangement joins TRBV19 to TRBJ1-2; D gene uncertain. The receptor was isolated from a woman in her forties or fifties who had recovered from COVID-19. The sample consisted of PBMCs or T cells enriched from blood (not recorded which). Written as DNA, the CDR3 is TGTGCCAGTAGTTATCTACGGGATGGCTACACCTTC. Protein: CASSYLRDGYTF.